Shown below are 30 T cell receptor beta chains from a single sample sequenced in a study of preoperative IRX-2 immunotherapy in early breast cancer. The table came from immunoSEQ multiplex PCR; TCRdb's copy has only in-frame clones and leaves some out. In the table there are tens of thousands of clones, 85% to 95% of which are singletons. The sample's treatment: preoperative locoregional IRX-2 cytokine immunotherapy. The material was tumor tissue, obtained after IRX-2 immunotherapy. These receptors were taken from a human donor with breast cancer.

J is TRBJ2-2 and V is TRBV13; perhaps TRBD1 as D (5 bases). CDR3 length equals 12 residues. V was cut by 5 bases and J by 5 bases, with 6 bases left in between. The germline gives CDR1 PRHDT, CDR2 FYEKMQ (reference sequence). CDR3: CASSQGTGELFF. CDR3 in DNA: TGTGCCAGCAGCCAGGGTACCGGGGAGCTGTTTTTT.

This chain joins TRBV18 and TRBJ2-1; 9 bases line up with TRBD2. Germline-derived CDR1 and CDR2 are KGHSH and LQKENI. The CDR3 spans 15 residues. V was clipped by 3 bases and J by 3 bases; unmatched bases: 3. CDR3 nucleotide sequence: TGTGCCAGCTCACCTTTAGCGGGGGTCTACAATGAGCAGTTCTTC. Translated: CASSPLAGVYNEQFF.

The rearrangement uses TRBV9 and TRBJ2-7; the D gene is possibly TRBD1 (6 bases). Trimming cost V 0 bases and J 4 bases, with 8 bases left between them. Germline V gene data show CDR1 as SGDLS and CDR2 as YYNGEE. This CDR3 spans 13 amino acids. CDR3 nucleotides: TGTGCCAGCAGCGTAGAGGACAGATACGAGCAGTACTTC. Translated, it gives CASSVEDRYEQYF.

The chain couples TRBV4-3 to TRBJ2-1; D not certain. V was cut by 4 bases and J by 0 bases, with 10 bases left in between. This CDR3 is built from 15 residues. Germline V lookup: CDR1 LGHNA, CDR2 YSLEER. This CDR3 reads CASSRNRGSYNEQFF. DNA of the CDR3: TGCGCCAGCAGCCGAAATAGAGGCTCCTACAATGAGCAGTTCTTC.

The chain joins TRBV5-1 to TRBJ2-7, with 7 bases aligning to TRBD2. The V and J ends lost 2 bases and 7 bases, in that order; junction bases with no gene match: 6. This CDR3 is built from 13 residues. Germline values: CDR1 SGHRS, CDR2 YFSETQ. CDR3 sequence: CASSLSGAGEQYF. The DNA for the CDR3 is TGCGCCAGCAGCTTAAGCGGGGCAGGGGAGCAGTACTTC.

This clone was counted a single time. The V call is TRBV7-8, the J call TRBJ1-5; D is perhaps TRBD1 (5 bases). With 3 bases removed from V and 3 bases from J, the gap between germline ends came to 15 bases. CDR3 length: 16 residues. Germline lookup yields CDR1 SGHVS and CDR2 FQNEAQ. This CDR3 reads CASSFDTGLNNQPQHF. The CDR3 bases are TGTGCCAGCAGCTTTGATACGGGACTGAACAATCAGCCCCAGCATTTT.

This chain uses TRBV7-8 with TRBJ2-1; 7 bases line up with TRBD1. J was trimmed by 13 bases and V by 5 bases; bases with no gene match: 5. Germline CDR1 SGHVS, CDR2 FQNEAQ. This CDR3 spans 11 amino acids. CDR3 nucleotides: TGTGCCAGCAGCGCGACAGGGAACCAGTTCTTC. It is translated as CASSATGNQFF.

J is TRBJ1-1 and V is TRBV7-3; unclear D gene. The CDR3 is 16 amino acids. CDR1 and CDR2 from the germline V gene are SGHTA and FQGTGA. Between the trimmed V and J ends, which lost 5 bases and 3 bases, there was a span of 19 bases. CDR3 coding DNA: TGTGCCAGCAGCCCCAGACTCCGTGAGTACGACACTGAAGCTTTCTTT. Amino acids: CASSPRLREYDTEAFF. The full variable domain, its missing parts supplied by reference TRBV7-3 and TRBJ1-1, is GAGVSQTPSNKVTEKGKYVELRCDPISGHTALYWYRQSLGQGPEFLIYFQGTGAADDSGLPNDRFFAVRPEGSVSTLKIQRTERGDSAVYLCASSPRLREYDTEAFFGQGTRLTVV.

V usage is TRBV20-1 and J usage is TRBJ1-1; D remains unclear. Looked up from germline, CDR1 is DFQATT and CDR2 is SNEGSKA (reference sequence). The CDR3 consists of 11 residues. Trimming took 6 bases from V and 6 from J, leaving 11 bases between them. As DNA, the CDR3 is TGCAGTGCCCCCACGCGGGCTGAAGCTTTCTTT. Protein: CSAPTRAEAFF.

This clone was counted a single time. The rearrangement uses TRBV11-2 and TRBJ1-2, with TRBD1 matching 7 bases. Germline CDR1 reads SGHAT; CDR2 reads FQNNGV. There are 14 residues in the CDR3. Trimming cost V 5 bases and J 6 bases; bases outside gene matches: 9. DNA for the CDR3: TGTGCCAGCAGCCCCTATGGGACAGCCGATGGCTACACCTTC. Protein: CASSPYGTADGYTF.

The V gene is TRBV19, the J gene TRBJ1-4, with D perhaps TRBD1 (5 bases). The CDR3 length is 17 residues. Deletions cut 4 bases from V and 7 bases from J, with 22 bases between. Germline lookup yields CDR1 LNHDA and CDR2 SQIVND (reference sequence). CDR3 amino acids: CASSTGHLVSPVEKLFF. The CDR3 DNA reads TGTGCCAGTAGTACCGGACATCTCGTAAGCCCGGTTGAAAAACTGTTTTTT.

The rearrangement joins TRBV5-8 to TRBJ1-3, with no clear D. This CDR3 comprises 14 residues. Germline lookup yields CDR1 SGHTS and CDR2 YDEGEE. Trimming left V 0 bases short and J 3 bases short, with 7 bases between. CDR3 residues: CASSLGPDGNTIYF. The CDR3 coding sequence is TGTGCCAGCAGCTTGGGACCTGATGGAAACACCATATATTTT.

This rearrangement joins TRBV9 to TRBJ2-1; 14 bases align to TRBD2. Germline lookup yields CDR1 SGDLS and CDR2 YYNGEE. V was clipped by 0 bases and J by 2 bases; unmatched bases: 7. The CDR3 consists of 19 residues. CDR3 in DNA: TGTGCCAGCAGCGTAGATCCCGGGACTAGCGGGGGAACCTACAATGAGCAGTTCTTC. Encoded protein: CASSVDPGTSGGTYNEQFF.

The genes are TRBV6-6 and TRBJ2-5; possible D gene TRBD2, 5 bases. The CDR3 covers 15 residues. V was trimmed by 6 bases and J by 2 bases, leaving 16 bases between them. From germline, CDR1 is MNHNY and CDR2 SVGAGI (reference sequence). CDR3: CASRTHSASQETQYF. The DNA of the CDR3 is TGTGCCAGCAGAACCCATAGCGCCAGTCAAGAGACCCAGTACTTC.

The chain couples TRBV7-9 to TRBJ2-7; D is undetermined. The CDR3 has 14 residues. V lost 2 bases to trimming and J lost 2 bases, with 10 bases between them. Germline V CDR1 and CDR2: SEHNR, FQNEAQ (reference sequence). In DNA form, the CDR3 reads TGTGCCAGCAGCTTAAGTGGGGAAGCCTACGAGCAGTACTTC. Residues: CASSLSGEAYEQYF.

The CDR3 sequence: CASSLVLWGDSEKLFF. The CDR3 region has the DNA TGTGCCAGCAGCTTAGTTCTTTGGGGCGATTCTGAAAAACTGTTTTTT. The gene calls are TRBV7-2 and TRBJ1-4; D might be TRBD1 (5 bases). The length of the CDR3 is 16 residues. Germline V CDR1 and CDR2: SGHTA, FQGNSA. Trimming left V 1 base short and J 7 bases short, with 16 bases between.

This clone was recorded once. This chain connects TRBV5-4 to TRBJ2-1; 9 bases are shared with TRBD2. Germline assignment: CDR1 SGHNT and CDR2 YYREEE (reference sequence). V dropped 3 bases and J dropped 1; count of bases not matched to a gene: 5. CDR3 length: 16 amino acids. CDR3 nucleotides: TGTGCCAGCAGCTCTATAGCGGGAGCTTCCTACAATGAGCAGTTCTTC. Its protein is CASSSIAGASYNEQFF. The full variable domain, rest sourced from reference TRBV5-4 and TRBJ2-1, is ETGVTQSPTHLIKTRGQQVTLRCSSQSGHNTVSWYQQALGQGPQFIFQYYREEENGRGNFPPRFSGLQFPNYSSELNVNALELDDSALYLCASSSIAGASYNEQFFGPGTRLTVL.

V gene TRBV11-2 combines with J gene TRBJ2-3; the D is unclear. V was shortened by 3 bases and J by 0 bases, with 13 bases between the two germline ends. The CDR3 length is 16 residues. Germline CDR1 SGHAT, CDR2 FQNNGV. The CDR3 loop is CASSFLVGTSTDTQYF. DNA of the CDR3: TGTGCCAGCAGCTTCCTTGTGGGAACTAGCACAGATACGCAGTATTTT.

V and J are TRBV18 and TRBJ2-5; D is perhaps TRBD1 (8 bases). The germline V gene encodes CDR1 KGHSH and CDR2 LQKENI. Trimming took 1 base from V and 5 from J, leaving 11 bases between them. This CDR3 is built from 14 residues. DNA for the CDR3: TGTGCCAGCTCACCACTACAGGGGGGGGAGACCCAGTACTTC. Amino acids: CASSPLQGGETQYF.

The rearrangement links TRBV7-6 to TRBJ2-1; 14 positions agree with TRBD2. Germline V gives CDR1 SGHVS, CDR2 FNYEAQ. This CDR3 region has 16 residues. With V trimmed by 5 bases and J by 9 bases, 9 bases remained unmatched. The CDR3 nucleotides read TGTGCCAGCAGCCACGGGACTAGCGGGAGTTTGGGTGAGCAGTTCTTC. Translation gives CASSHGTSGSLGEQFF.

This clone was recorded once. The chain links TRBV5-1 to TRBJ1-1; D is unresolved. V was pared by 2 bases and J by 2 bases, with 10 bases between. The CDR3 length is 14 residues. CDR1 is SGHRS and CDR2 is YFSETQ in the germline V gene. The CDR3 region is CASSLRPGNTEAFF. The DNA of the CDR3 is TGCGCCAGCAGCTTACGGCCGGGAAACACTGAAGCTTTCTTT.

The chain joins TRBV6-1 to TRBJ2-5, with 10 bases matching TRBD2. The J segment lost 5 bases and the V segment lost 7 bases, leaving 7 bases of the junction unmatched. CDR3 size: 14 residues. Germline CDR1 is MNHNS and CDR2 is SASEGT. The CDR3 is CASKSGGAWETQYF. The DNA for the CDR3 is TGTGCCAGCAAGAGCGGGGGGGCCTGGGAGACCCAGTACTTC.

This clone was observed a single time. The chain couples TRBV30 to TRBJ1-3; D ambiguous. V was clipped by 0 bases and J by 0 bases, with 12 bases between them. The germline V gene has CDR1 GTSNPN and CDR2 SVGIG (reference sequence). The CDR3 length is 16 residues. CDR3 sequence: CAWSVYQGFSGNTIYF. In nucleotides, the CDR3 is TGTGCCTGGAGTGTATATCAAGGGTTCTCTGGAAACACCATATATTTT. The full variable domain, its missing parts supplied by reference TRBV30 and TRBJ1-3, is SQTIHQWPATLVQPVGSPLSLECTVEGTSNPNLYWYRQAAGRGLQLLFYSVGIGQISSEVPQNLSASRPQDRQFILSSKKLLLSDSGFYLCAWSVYQGFSGNTIYFGEGSWLTVV.

The V gene is TRBV12-5, the J gene TRBJ2-7; tentative D call: TRBD2 (5 bases). The V end lost 4 bases, the J end lost 6 bases, and 16 bases lay between the germline ends. Germline CDR1 LGHNT, CDR2 FRNRAP. This CDR3 contains 14 residues. The CDR3 loop is CASGSWTAGSEQYF. For the CDR3, the DNA is TGTGCTAGTGGTTCGTGGACTGCCGGATCCGAGCAGTACTTC.

The gene calls are TRBV18 and TRBJ1-2, with 7 bases that match TRBD1. This CDR3 is 14 amino acids long. V shed 4 bases and J 2 bases; nucleotides not matched to a gene: 4. Germline V gives CDR1 KGHSH, CDR2 LQKENI. CDR3 sequence: CASSLGQENYGYTF. CDR3 coding DNA: TGTGCCAGCTCACTCGGACAGGAGAACTATGGCTACACCTTC.

This rearrangement joins TRBV7-2 to TRBJ2-5; D is perhaps TRBD2 (5 bases). The V end was cut by 1 base, the J end by 10 bases, with 13 bases between. Germline values: CDR1 SGHTA, CDR2 FQGNSA. The CDR3 is 13 amino acids. This CDR3 reads CASSLGWVGDQYF. The CDR3 DNA sequence: TGTGCCAGCAGCTTAGGATGGGTCGGGGACCAGTACTTC.

The rearrangement joins TRBV11-3 to TRBJ2-3; 8 bases line up with TRBD1. The CDR3 runs 15 residues. Germline V gives CDR1 SGHNT, CDR2 YENEEA. J gave up 4 bases and V 5 bases, and 8 bases lay outside the gene matches. CDR3 amino acids: CASSPAGGSADTQYF. Here the CDR3 DNA reads TGTGCCAGCAGCCCCGCAGGGGGCTCGGCAGATACGCAGTATTTT. Full variable domain (rest looked up from reference TRBV11-3 and TRBJ2-3): EAGVVQSPRYKIIEKKQPVAFWCNPISGHNTLYWYLQNLGQGPELLIRYENEEAVDDSQLPKDRFSAERLKGVDSTLKIQPAELGDSAVYLCASSPAGGSADTQYFGPGTRLTVL.

The rearrangement joins TRBV5-8 to TRBJ2-1, with D unclear. V lost 0 bases and J lost 5, with 12 bases in between. The germline CDR1 and CDR2 sequences are SGHTS and YDEGEE. The CDR3 runs to 15 residues. This CDR3 is CASSLEPLNHNEQFF. CDR3 bases: TGTGCCAGCAGCTTGGAACCATTAAATCACAATGAGCAGTTCTTC.

The chain links TRBV27 to TRBJ1-5, with unresolved D. Trimming took 8 bases from V and 0 from J, leaving 14 bases between them. This CDR3 spans 15 amino acids. Per the germline V gene, CDR1 is MNHEY and CDR2 is SMNVEV (reference sequence). The CDR3 DNA sequence: TGTGCCAGCTCCCTACAGCGAGATAGCAATCAGCCCCAGCATTTT. Translation: CASSLQRDSNQPQHF.

The gene calls are TRBV4-3 and TRBJ1-2; D remains ambiguous. Germline CDR1 is LGHNA and CDR2 is YSLEER. The CDR3 has 16 residues. Trimming took 1 base from V and 3 from J, leaving 15 bases between them. CDR3 nucleotides: TGCGCCAGCAGCCAAGTCCCGGTGGACCTAGACTATGGCTACACCTTC. Its translation: CASSQVPVDLDYGYTF.